Sequencing of this TCR beta chain was carried out in a study of early T cells in non-severe SARS-CoV-2 infection. Study details: Alpha and beta chains were unpaired, from unsorted whole-blood bulk RNA.

TCRdb re-analysed the 5' RACE reads in MiXCR, keeping a single row per CDR3 protein. The sample holds fewer than 85,000 distinct CDR3 sequences, around 15% seen once. The V gene end was trimmed by 7 bases and the J gene end by 10 bases; junction bases not matched to a gene: 10. Germline V lookup: CDR1 SQVTM, CDR2 ANQGSEA. The length of the CDR3 is 14 residues. The TCR originated in an adult who was a healthcare worker with PCR-confirmed SARS-CoV-2 infection or an uninfected control (not recorded which). The source material was whole blood, sampled at baseline. The chain employs TRBV29-1 and TRBJ2-1; 13 bases match TRBD2. CDR3 sequence reads: CSAPRLAGGGEQFF. Here the CDR3 DNA reads TGCAGCGCCCCCAGACTAGCGGGAGGAGGAGAGCAGTTCTTC.